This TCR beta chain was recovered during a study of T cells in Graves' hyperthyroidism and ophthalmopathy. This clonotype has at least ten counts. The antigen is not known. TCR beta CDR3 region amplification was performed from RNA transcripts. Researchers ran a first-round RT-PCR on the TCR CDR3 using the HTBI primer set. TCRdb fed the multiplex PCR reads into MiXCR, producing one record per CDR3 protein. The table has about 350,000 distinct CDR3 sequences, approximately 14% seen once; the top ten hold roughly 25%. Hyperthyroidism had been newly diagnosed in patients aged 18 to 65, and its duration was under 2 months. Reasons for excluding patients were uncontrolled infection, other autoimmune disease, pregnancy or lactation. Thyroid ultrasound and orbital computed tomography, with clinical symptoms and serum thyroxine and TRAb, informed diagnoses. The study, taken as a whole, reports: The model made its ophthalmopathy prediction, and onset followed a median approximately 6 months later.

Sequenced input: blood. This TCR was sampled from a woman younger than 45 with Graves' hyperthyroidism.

CDR3 in amino acids: CASKVTGGTQSPLHF. As DNA, the CDR3 is TGTGCCAGCAAGGTCACAGGGGGAACCCAGTCACCCCTCCACTTT. The gene calls are TRBV28 and TRBJ1-6, with TRBD1 identical over 8 bases. The trim removed 7 bases at V and 10 bases at J, leaving 12 bases unmatched. Germline-derived CDR1 and CDR2 are MDHEN and SYDVKM. The CDR3 is 15 amino acids. Supplemented by reference TRBV28 and TRBJ1-6, the full variable domain reads DVKVTQSSRYLVKRTGEKVFLECVQDMDHENMFWYRQDPGLGLRLIYFSYDVKMKEKGDIPEGYSVSREKKERFSLILESASTNQTSMYLCASKVTGGTQSPLHFGNGTRLTVT.